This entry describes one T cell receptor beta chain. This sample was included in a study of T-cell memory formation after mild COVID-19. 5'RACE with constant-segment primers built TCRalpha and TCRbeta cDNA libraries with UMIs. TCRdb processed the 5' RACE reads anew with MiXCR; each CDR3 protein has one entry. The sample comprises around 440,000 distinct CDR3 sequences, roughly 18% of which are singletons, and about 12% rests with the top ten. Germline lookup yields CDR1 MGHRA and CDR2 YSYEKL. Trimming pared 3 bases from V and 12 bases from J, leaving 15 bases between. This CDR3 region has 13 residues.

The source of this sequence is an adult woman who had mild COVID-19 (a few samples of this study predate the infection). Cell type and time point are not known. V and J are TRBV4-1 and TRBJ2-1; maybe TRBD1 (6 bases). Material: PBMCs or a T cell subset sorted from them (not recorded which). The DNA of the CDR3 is TGCGCCAGCAGCCATAACAGACAGGAGGCGCAGTTCTTC. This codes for CASSHNRQEAQFF.